This section outlines one T cell receptor (beta chain) sequence together with its context. Its antigen is unidentified. The CDR3 is made up of 12 amino acids. The V gene's germline CDR1 is MDHEN and CDR2 SYDVKM. V was pared by 3 bases and J by 3 bases, with 6 bases between. Use of 60 Vbeta and 13 Jbeta primers characterized the PCR. Under the authors' procedure: It was a later analysis that counted about 80 million unique TCR beta chains, of which some 9.9 million were shared. Assay used: immunoSEQ multiplex PCR; TCRdb lists only in-frame clones, some missing. V, J and clone size are taken as reported in that table, and D and trimming were inferred from the DNA itself. The top ten clones hold approximately 2.4% of a sample with fewer than 100,000 clones, around 8% of them seen once. These data belong to a study of cytomegalovirus exposure and HLA in healthy donors. Turning to the study itself: Sequencing of approximately 190 million T cells in an earlier analysis found more than 100 million unique TCR beta sequences. General study points: In an earlier analysis, in some 500 donors, most V segments appeared productive either ~87% or ~30% of the time. Equally common other TCR beta chains were less clonally expanded than HLA-associated ones, a later analysis found.

The genes are TRBV28 and TRBJ2-7, with no clear D. The sequenced sample consisted of PBMCs. This TCR derives from a man in his fifties in good health and CMV-seronegative. CDR3 DNA sequence: TGTGCCAGCAGTTTGTCCGGCTACGAGCAGTACTTC. This sequence encodes CASSLSGYEQYF.